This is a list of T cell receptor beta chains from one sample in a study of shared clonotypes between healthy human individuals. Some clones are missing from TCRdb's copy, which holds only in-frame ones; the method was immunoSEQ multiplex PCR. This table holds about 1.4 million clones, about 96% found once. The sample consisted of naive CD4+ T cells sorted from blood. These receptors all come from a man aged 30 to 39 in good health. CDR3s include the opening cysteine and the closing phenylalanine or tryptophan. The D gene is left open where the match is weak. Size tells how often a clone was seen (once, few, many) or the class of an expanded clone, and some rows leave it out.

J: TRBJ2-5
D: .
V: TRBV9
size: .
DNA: TGTGCCAGCGGACCAACATTAGAGACCCAGTACTTC
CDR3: CASGPTLETQYF

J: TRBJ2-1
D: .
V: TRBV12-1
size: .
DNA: TGTGCCAGCAGCTTTGTCCCTTGGACAGGGGGATTGAACAATGAGCAGTTCTTC
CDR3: CASSFVPWTGGLNNEQFF

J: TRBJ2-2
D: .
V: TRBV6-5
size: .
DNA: TGTGCCAGCAGGAAGCCAGGAAACACCGGGGAGCTGTTTTTT
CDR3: CASRKPGNTGELFF

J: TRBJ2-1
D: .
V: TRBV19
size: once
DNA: TGTGCCAGTAAGGTAGCCCCTGACTCCTACAATGAGCAGTTCTTC
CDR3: CASKVAPDSYNEQFF

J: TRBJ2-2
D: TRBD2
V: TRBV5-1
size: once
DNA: TGCGCCAGCAGCTCAGGACTAGCGGAATACACCGGGGAGCTGTTTTTT
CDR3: CASSSGLAEYTGELFF

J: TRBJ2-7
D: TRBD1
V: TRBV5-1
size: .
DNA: TGCGCCAGCAGCCCAAACCGCGGACAGGGGGCGCGCGAGCAGTACTTC
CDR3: CASSPNRGQGAREQYF

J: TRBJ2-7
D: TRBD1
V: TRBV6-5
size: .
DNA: TGTGCCACACAGGGGATTTCCTACGAGCAGTACTTC
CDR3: CATQGISYEQYF

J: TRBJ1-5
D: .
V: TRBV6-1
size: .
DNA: TGTGCCAGCATGGTGGAGCAGGGACATCTTCAGCCCCAGCATTTT
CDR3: CASMVEQGHLQPQHF

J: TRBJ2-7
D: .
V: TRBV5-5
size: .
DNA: TGTGCCAGCAGCTTTAGGTGGGGCCCCTACGAGCAGTACTTC
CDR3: CASSFRWGPYEQYF

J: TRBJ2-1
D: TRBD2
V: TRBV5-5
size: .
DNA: TGTGCCAGCAGCTTCGGGCTAGCGGGCAATGAGCAGTTCTTC
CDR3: CASSFGLAGNEQFF

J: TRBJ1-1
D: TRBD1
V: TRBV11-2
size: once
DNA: TGTGCCAGCAGCTTAGACCCAGGGGGCGCAGACACTGAAGCTTTCTTT
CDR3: CASSLDPGGADTEAFF

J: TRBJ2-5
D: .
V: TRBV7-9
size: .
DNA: TGTGCCAGCAGCTTAGCGGCTAGTCTAGAGACCCAGTACTTC
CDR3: CASSLAASLETQYF

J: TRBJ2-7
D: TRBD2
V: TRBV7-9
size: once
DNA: TGTGCCAGCAGCTTACCGTTTGGGACTAGCGGGAGTAAATTAAACGAGCAGTACTTC
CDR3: CASSLPFGTSGSKLNEQYF

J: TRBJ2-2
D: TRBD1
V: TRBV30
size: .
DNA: TGTGCCTGGACCGACTTTAGGACAGGCGCGAACACCGGGGAGCTGTTTTTT
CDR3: CAWTDFRTGANTGELFF

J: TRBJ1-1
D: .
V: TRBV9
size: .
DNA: TGTGCCAGCAGCCCCGGGTGGGGCCGGAGTGGGGCTTTCTTT
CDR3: CASSPGWGRSGAFF

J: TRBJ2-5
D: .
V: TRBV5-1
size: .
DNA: TGCGCCAGCAGCTTGGCTAGTAGGTTCGTAGAGACCCAGTACTTC
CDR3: CASSLASRFVETQYF

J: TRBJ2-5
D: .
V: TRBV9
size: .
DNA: TGTGCCAGCAGCGAACGGCAGGGGTACCAAGAGACCCAGTACTTC
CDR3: CASSERQGYQETQYF

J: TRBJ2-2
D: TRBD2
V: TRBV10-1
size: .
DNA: TGCGCCAGAATGGGTCTAGCGGGAGGGCACGTCAAATCCGGGGAGCTGTTTTTT
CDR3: CARMGLAGGHVKSGELFF

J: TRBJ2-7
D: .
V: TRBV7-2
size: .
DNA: TGTGCCAGCAGCAACCCCGGGACTCCTCCCTACGAGCAGTACTTC
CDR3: CASSNPGTPPYEQYF

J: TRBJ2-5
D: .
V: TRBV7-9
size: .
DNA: TGTGCCAGCAGCTTAGATTGGGCAGCACGACTCCAAGAGACCCAGTACTTC
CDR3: CASSLDWAARLQETQYF

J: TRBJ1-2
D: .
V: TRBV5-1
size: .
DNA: TGCGCCAGCAGCTTGGGCCAGGAAAATGGCTACACCTTC
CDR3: CASSLGQENGYTF

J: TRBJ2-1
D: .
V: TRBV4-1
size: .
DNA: TGCGCCAGCAGCTCCAGGGTTGTGGATGAGCAGTTCTTC
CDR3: CASSSRVVDEQFF

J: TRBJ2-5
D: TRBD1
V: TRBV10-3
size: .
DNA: TGTGCCATCAGCGAGGGACAGGGGACCGGGAAGACCCAGTACTTC
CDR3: CAISEGQGTGKTQYF

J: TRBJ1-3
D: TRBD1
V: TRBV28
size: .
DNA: TGTGCCAGCAGTCAACTAGGGGGCGCTGGAAACACCATATATTTT
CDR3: CASSQLGGAGNTIYF

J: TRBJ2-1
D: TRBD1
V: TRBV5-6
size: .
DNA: TGTGCCAGCAGCGTGACAGGGGCAAACTACAATGAGCAGTTCTTC
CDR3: CASSVTGANYNEQFF

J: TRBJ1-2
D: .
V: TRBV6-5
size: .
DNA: TGTGCCAGCAGTTACCGCACAGCTAACTATGGCTACACCTTC
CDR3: CASSYRTANYGYTF

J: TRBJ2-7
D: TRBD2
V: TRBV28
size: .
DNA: TGTGCCAGCAGTTGGGATTGGACTAGGCGATCCTACGAGCAGTACTTC
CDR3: CASSWDWTRRSYEQYF

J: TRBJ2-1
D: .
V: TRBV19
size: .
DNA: TGTGCCAGTAGTATGGTGACAGGCAGGCTGAATGAGCAGTTCTTC
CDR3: CASSMVTGRLNEQFF

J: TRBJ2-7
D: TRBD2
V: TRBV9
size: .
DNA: TGTGCCAGCAGCGTAGGTTTGCGGGAGTTAACCTACGAGCAGTACTTC
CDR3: CASSVGLRELTYEQYF

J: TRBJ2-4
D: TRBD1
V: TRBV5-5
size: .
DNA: TGTGCCAGCAGCCGGGACAGCCAAGTTCAGTACTTC
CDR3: CASSRDSQVQYF

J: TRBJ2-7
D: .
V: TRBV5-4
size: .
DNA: TGTGCCAGCAGCTTGGGTGGAGGTTACGAGCAGTACTTC
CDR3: CASSLGGGYEQYF

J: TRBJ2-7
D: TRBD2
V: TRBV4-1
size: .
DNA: TGCGCCAGCAGCCAGGAGACTAGCGGGAGAGACTACGAGCAGTACTTC
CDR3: CASSQETSGRDYEQYF

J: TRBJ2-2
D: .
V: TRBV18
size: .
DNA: TGTGCCAGCTCCGGAAGTAAAGGGGCCGGGGAGCTGTTTTTT
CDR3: CASSGSKGAGELFF

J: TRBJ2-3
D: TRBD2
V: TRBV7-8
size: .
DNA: TGTGCCAGCAGCTTAGTTAGCGGGAGCGGCACAGATACGCAGTATTTT
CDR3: CASSLVSGSGTDTQYF

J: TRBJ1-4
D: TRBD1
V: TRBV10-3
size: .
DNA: TGTGCCATCGCACCCGGGACAGGCAGCGAAAAACTGTTTTTT
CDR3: CAIAPGTGSEKLFF

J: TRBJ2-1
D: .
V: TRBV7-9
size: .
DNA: TGTGCCAGCAGCTTATTTCCAGGCTCGAATGAGCAGTTCTTC
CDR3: CASSLFPGSNEQFF

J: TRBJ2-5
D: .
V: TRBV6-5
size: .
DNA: TGTGCCAGCAGTTACTCGGGGGAGACCCAGTACTTC
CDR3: CASSYSGETQYF

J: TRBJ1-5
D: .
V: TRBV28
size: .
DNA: TGTGCCAGCACCCGAGGGGGGACGGTCAATCAGCCCCAGCATTTT
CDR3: CASTRGGTVNQPQHF

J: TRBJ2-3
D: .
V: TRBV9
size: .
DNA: TGTGCCAGCAGCCCCGCGGCGAGCACAGATACGCAGTATTTT
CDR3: CASSPAASTDTQYF

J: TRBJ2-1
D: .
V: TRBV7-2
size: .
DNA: TGTGCCAGCAGCTCTCCCGGGACGATGGTCGGTGAGCAGTTCTTC
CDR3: CASSSPGTMVGEQFF

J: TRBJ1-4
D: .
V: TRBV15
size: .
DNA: TGTGCCACCAGCCGGTCTAGCGAAAAACTGTTTTTT
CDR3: CATSRSSEKLFF

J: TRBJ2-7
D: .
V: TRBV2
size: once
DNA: TGTGCCAGCACTGACACCTCCTACGAGCAGTACTTC
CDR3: CASTDTSYEQYF

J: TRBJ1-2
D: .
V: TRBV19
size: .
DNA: TGTGCCAGTAGTATAGAAAGCAGAGGGGGGCTTTTGAATGGCTACACCTTC
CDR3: CASSIESRGGLLNGYTF

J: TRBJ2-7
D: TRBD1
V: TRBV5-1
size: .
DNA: TGCGCCAGCAGCCCGGGACAGGGAAGGACTGGCGAGCAGTACTTC
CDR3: CASSPGQGRTGEQYF

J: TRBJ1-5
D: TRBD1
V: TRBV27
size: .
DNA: TGTGCCAGCAGTCGCCGGGACAGCACCCATTCCAGCAATCAGCCCCAGCATTTT
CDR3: CASSRRDSTHSSNQPQHF

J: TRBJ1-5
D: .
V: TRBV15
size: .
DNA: TGTGCCACCAGCAGAGATGGTGGGCCCCAGCATTTT
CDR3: CATSRDGGPQHF

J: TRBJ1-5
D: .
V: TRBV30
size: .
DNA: TGTGCCTGGAGTGTACCTGGGGGTGGTCAGCCCCAGCATTTT
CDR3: CAWSVPGGGQPQHF

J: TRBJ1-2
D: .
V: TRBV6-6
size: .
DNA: TGTGCCAGCAGTTATAGCGTTGACTATGGCTACACCTTC
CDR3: CASSYSVDYGYTF

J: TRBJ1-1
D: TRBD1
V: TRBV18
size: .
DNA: TGTGCCAGCTCACCAATCGGACAGGGATGGGTGAACACTGAAGCTTTCTTT
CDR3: CASSPIGQGWVNTEAFF